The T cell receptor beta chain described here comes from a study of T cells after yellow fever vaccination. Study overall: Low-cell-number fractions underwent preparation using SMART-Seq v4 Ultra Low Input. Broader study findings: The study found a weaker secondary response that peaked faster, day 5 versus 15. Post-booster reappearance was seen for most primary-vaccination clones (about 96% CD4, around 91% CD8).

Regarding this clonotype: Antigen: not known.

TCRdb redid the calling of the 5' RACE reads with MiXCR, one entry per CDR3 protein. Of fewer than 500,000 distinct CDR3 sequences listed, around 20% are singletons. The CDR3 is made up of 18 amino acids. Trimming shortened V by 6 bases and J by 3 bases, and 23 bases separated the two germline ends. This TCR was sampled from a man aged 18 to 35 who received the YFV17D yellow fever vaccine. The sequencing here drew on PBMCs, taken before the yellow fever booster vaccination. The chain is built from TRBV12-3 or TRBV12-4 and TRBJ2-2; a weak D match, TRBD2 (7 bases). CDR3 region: CASRDKLPRGAHTGELFF. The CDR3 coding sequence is TGTGCCAGCAGAGATAAACTCCCCCGGGGGGCCCACACCGGGGAGCTGTTTTTT.